The 2 T cell receptor beta chains presented below share a single source sample, sequenced in a study of T-cell reconstitution after alpha-beta-depleted transplantation in children. Unique molecular identifiers were built into the TCRbeta library. TCRdb reprocessed the PCR reads with MiXCR, giving one entry per CDR3 protein. This table holds hundreds of thousands of distinct CDR3 sequences, about 9.9% found once. Sample: peripheral blood, taken 180 days after TCRalphabeta/CD19-depleted stem cell transplant. Receptors originate from a male patient aged 2-15 years who had a stem cell transplant for chronic granulomatous disease, so the T cells may come from the graft donor.

This clonotype was detected many times. The J gene is TRBJ2-3, the V gene TRBV20-1, with 9 bases fitting TRBD2. The CDR3 is 16 residues long. With V trimmed by 1 base and J by 2 bases, 7 bases remained unmatched. Germline V gene lookup returns CDR1 DFQATT and CDR2 SNEGSKA (reference sequence). CDR3 coding DNA: TGCAGTGCTAGAGTCTTTCGACTAGCGGACACAGATACGCAGTATTTT. This translates into CSARVFRLADTDTQYF.

The table lists this clonotype with many counts. This chain joins TRBV12-3 or TRBV12-4 and TRBJ2-3; 10 bases map to TRBD2. V lost 4 bases to trimming and J lost 6 bases; unmatched junction nucleotides: 4. The length of the CDR3 is 14 residues. The CDR3 is CASSSSGRGDTQYF. In nucleotides, the CDR3 is TGTGCCAGCAGTTCGAGCGGGAGGGGGGATACGCAGTATTTT.